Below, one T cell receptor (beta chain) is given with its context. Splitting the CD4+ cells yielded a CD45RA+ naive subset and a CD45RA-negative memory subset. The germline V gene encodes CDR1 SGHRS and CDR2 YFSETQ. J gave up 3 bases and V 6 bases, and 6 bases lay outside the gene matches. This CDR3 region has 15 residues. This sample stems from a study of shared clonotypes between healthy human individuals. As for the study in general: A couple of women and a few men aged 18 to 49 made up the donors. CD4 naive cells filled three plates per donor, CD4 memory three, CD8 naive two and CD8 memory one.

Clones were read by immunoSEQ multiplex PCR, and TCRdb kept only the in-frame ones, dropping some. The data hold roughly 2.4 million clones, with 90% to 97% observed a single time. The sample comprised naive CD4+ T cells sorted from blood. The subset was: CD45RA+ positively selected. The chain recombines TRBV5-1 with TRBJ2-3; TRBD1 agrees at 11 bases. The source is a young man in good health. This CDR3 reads CASNPGDRGTDTQYF. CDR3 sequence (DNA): TGCGCCAGCAACCCGGGGGACAGGGGGACAGATACGCAGTATTTT.